This T cell receptor (beta chain) was obtained from a study of patients and donors after allogeneic stem cell transplantation. A single record per CDR3 protein comes from TCRdb applying MiXCR to the RT-PCR reads. The sample includes about a million distinct CDR3 sequences, about a sixth of them seen just once. The table lists this clonotype with a few counts. The TCR sequence derives from a human donor who was either an allogeneic HSCT recipient or a stem cell or donor lymphocyte infusion donor (not recorded which). It is not recorded whose cells these are; they may come from a transplant donor. Sequencing was done on a sample of blood, either unsorted or a sorted T cell fraction (not recorded which).

This CDR3 reads CASRYAGTGGGSAFF. The CDR3 DNA reads as TGTGCCAGCAGATATGCCGGGACAGGGGGAGGGAGTGCTTTCTTT. The genes are TRBV12-3 or TRBV12-4 and TRBJ1-1; 11 positions agree with TRBD1. The V gene end was trimmed by 6 bases and the J gene end by 11 bases; junction bases not matched to a gene: 14. The CDR3 has 15 amino acids.